The TCR beta chain under discussion was sequenced for a study of blood T cell repertoires in COVID-19. Whole-study context: The origin of the acute and convalescent COVID-19 samples was the United States, Italy and Spain. Sample material is recorded as cDNA or gDNA derived from T cells, B-cell-depleted T cells, or PBMCs.

It was during active infection that Seattle patients were enrolled and then longitudinally followed. V was trimmed by 0 bases and J by 2 bases, leaving 12 bases between them. CDR1 LNHDA and CDR2 SQIVND come from the germline V gene (reference sequence). The CDR3 has 16 residues. In the original analysis: Amplification of reference gene primers was used by the study to estimate nucleated cell counts. Here immunoSEQ multiplex PCR was the method, and the copy in TCRdb shows in-frame clones only, minus some. Clone size and V and J calls were adopted from that table, with D and trimming inferred from the DNA. In the table there are some 200,000 clones, about 90% of which are singletons.

The chain employs TRBV19 and TRBJ2-3; D ambiguous. The specimen sequenced was peripheral blood. The receptor was isolated from a woman aged 55-69 years with COVID-19, enrolled during active disease. The chain's CDR3 is CASSIEDRLFTDTQYF. The CDR3 DNA sequence: TGTGCCAGTAGTATAGAAGATAGACTTTTCACAGATACGCAGTATTTT. Filled out from reference TRBV19 and TRBJ2-3, the complete variable domain reads DGGITQSPKYLFRKEGQNVTLSCEQNLNHDAMYWYRQDPGQGLRLIYYSQIVNDFQKGDIAEGYSVSREKKESFPLTVTSAQKNPTAFYLCASSIEDRLFTDTQYFGPGTRLTVL.